This is a list of T cell receptor beta chains from one sample in a study of response to subunit inactivated influenza vaccine. TCRdb ran MiXCR on the RT-PCR reads and lists one entry per CDR3 protein. The sample consists of roughly 710,000 distinct CDR3 sequences, about 15% of them appearing once. The sample consisted of PBMCs from blood, taken around two weeks before vaccination. All receptors come from a man between 50 and 59 years old who received an inactivated influenza vaccine. Both conserved end residues are part of each CDR3. D genes are given only for firm matches. A clone size is listed for some rows: how often the clone was seen (once, few, many), or a class if it is expanded.

size | D | J | V | CDR3 | DNA
few | - | TRBJ2-7 | TRBV11-2 | CASSLEGGPNYEQYF | TGTGCCAGCAGCTTAGAAGGCGGGCCCAACTACGAGCAGTACTTC
many | TRBD1 | TRBJ2-1 | TRBV19 | CASSYGTGIYNEQFF | TGTGCCAGTAGTTATGGGACAGGGATTTACAATGAGCAGTTCTTC
few | - | TRBJ2-1 | TRBV29-1 | CSVAGGLFNEQFF | TGCAGCGTTGCCGGGGGTCTGTTCAATGAGCAGTTCTTC
few | - | TRBJ1-2 | TRBV12-3/TRBV12-4 | CASSSAPRGTAF | TGTGCCAGCAGCTCCGCCCCCAGGGGAACCGCCTTC
many | TRBD2 | TRBJ2-1 | TRBV10-3 | CAISPTSGSYNEQFF | TGTGCCATCAGCCCGACTAGCGGGAGCTACAATGAGCAGTTCTTC
- | TRBD2 | TRBJ2-7 | TRBV11-2 | CASTTGASGAYEQYF | TGTGCCAGCACTACCGGAGCTAGCGGTGCCTACGAGCAGTACTTC
many | - | TRBJ2-2 | TRBV20-1 | CSARAYGGGGELFF | TGCAGTGCTAGAGCCTACGGGGGAGGCGGGGAGCTGTTTTTT
- | - | TRBJ2-2 | TRBV29-1 | CSAKPGTRNTGELFF | TGCAGCGCCAAACCCGGGACTCGAAACACCGGGGAGCTGTTTTTT
few | TRBD1 | TRBJ2-1 | TRBV11-2 | CASRKTGGALPYNEQFF | TGTGCCAGCAGGAAGACAGGGGGGGCCCTACCCTACAATGAGCAGTTCTTC
few | - | TRBJ2-7 | TRBV6-2/TRBV6-3 | CASSKGPLREQYF | TGTGCCAGCAGTAAGGGCCCTTTGCGCGAGCAGTACTTC
few | TRBD2 | TRBJ2-1 | TRBV5-1 | CASRLARTIYNEQFF | TGCGCCAGCAGACTAGCGAGGACCATCTACAATGAGCAGTTCTTC
- | - | TRBJ2-3 | TRBV5-1 | CASSLEPRPDTQYF | TGCGCCAGCAGCTTGGAACCGCGTCCAGATACGCAGTATTTT
- | - | TRBJ1-4 | TRBV12-3/TRBV12-4 | CASTLGQGREKLFF | TGTGCCAGCACACTCGGTCAGGGCCGTGAAAAACTGTTTTTT
- | - | TRBJ1-4 | TRBV5-1 | CASSLAGTPYEKLFF | TGCGCCAGCAGCTTGGCCGGGACACCTTATGAAAAACTGTTTTTT
- | - | TRBJ1-1 | TRBV6-1 | CASTPGPTGREAFF | TGTGCCAGCACCCCGGGACCGACGGGGCGGGAAGCTTTCTTT
many | - | TRBJ2-1 | TRBV6-5 | CASSAAGDEQFF | TGTGCCAGCAGTGCGGCCGGCGATGAGCAGTTCTTC
- | - | TRBJ1-2 | TRBV12-3/TRBV12-4 | CASSSPEAISYGYTF | TGTGCCAGCAGCTCCCCCGAAGCGATATCCTATGGCTACACCTTC
- | - | TRBJ1-5 | TRBV5-5 | CASSLYMGVGQPQHF | TGTGCCAGCAGCTTGTATATGGGGGTCGGTCAGCCCCAGCATTTT
- | TRBD1 | TRBJ1-1 | TRBV27 | CASRTGEMNTEAFF | TGTGCCAGCAGGACAGGGGAGATGAACACTGAAGCTTTCTTT
- | TRBD2 | TRBJ2-1 | TRBV14 | CASSQRRDLAGGPDEQFF | TGTGCCAGCAGCCAAAGGAGGGATCTAGCGGGGGGGCCCGATGAGCAGTTCTTC
few | TRBD1 | TRBJ1-2 | TRBV28 | CASSLRAGQGDYGYTF | TGTGCCAGCAGTTTACGGGCGGGACAGGGGGACTATGGCTACACCTTC
few | - | TRBJ1-2 | TRBV4-3 | CASSQGPTAGTYGYTF | TGCGCCAGCAGCCAAGGCCCCACCGCAGGAACCTATGGCTACACCTTC
- | - | TRBJ2-7 | TRBV10-2 | CASIAEGRYEQYF | TGCGCCAGCATTGCCGAGGGCCGCTACGAGCAGTACTTC
few | - | TRBJ1-1 | TRBV7-9 | CASSPGPSRDTEAFF | TGTGCCAGCAGCCCGGGGCCCAGCCGGGACACTGAAGCTTTCTTT
few | - | TRBJ2-2 | TRBV2 | CASSGSRVNTGELFF | TGTGCCAGCAGTGGTTCCAGGGTGAACACCGGGGAGCTGTTTTTT
- | - | TRBJ2-7 | TRBV29-1 | CSVGLGDNYEQYF | TGCAGCGTTGGGTTAGGGGACAACTACGAGCAGTACTTC
- | TRBD1 | TRBJ2-3 | TRBV5-1 | CASSGGEGQGPDTQYF | TGCGCCAGCAGCGGGGGAGAGGGACAGGGACCAGATACGCAGTATTTT
few | - | TRBJ2-3 | TRBV25-1 | CASRGADTQYF | TGTGCCAGCAGGGGGGCAGATACGCAGTATTTT
few | - | TRBJ1-3 | TRBV21-1 | CASSETGGIGPFSGNTIYF | TGTGCCAGCAGCGAAACAGGGGGTATAGGCCCCTTCTCTGGAAACACCATATATTTT
- | - | TRBJ2-2 | TRBV7-2 | CASSSRKKSTGELFF | TGTGCCAGCAGCTCACGGAAGAAAAGCACCGGGGAGCTGTTTTTT
few | - | TRBJ2-7 | TRBV29-1 | CSVGAGSYEQYF | TGCAGCGTTGGGGCAGGTTCCTACGAGCAGTACTTC
- | TRBD2 | TRBJ2-5 | TRBV10-3 | CAISESGLAGLGEETQYF | TGTGCCATCAGTGAGTCGGGACTAGCGGGGCTGGGGGAAGAGACCCAGTACTTC
many | - | TRBJ2-1 | TRBV27 | CASSATGYNEQFF | TGTGCCAGCAGTGCCACAGGATACAATGAGCAGTTCTTC
- | - | TRBJ1-1 | TRBV29-1 | CSVEVYRRYTEAFF | TGCAGCGTTGAAGTTTACCGACGGTACACTGAAGCTTTCTTT
- | - | TRBJ1-1 | TRBV10-2 | CASSPVWGMNTEAFF | TGCGCCAGCAGTCCAGTTTGGGGAATGAACACTGAAGCTTTCTTT
few | TRBD1 | TRBJ2-3 | TRBV10-1 | CASSGAGGPDTQYF | TGCGCCAGCAGTGGGGCAGGGGGCCCAGATACGCAGTATTTT
few | - | TRBJ1-2 | TRBV12-3/TRBV12-4 | CASSLLSSGYTF | TGTGCCAGCAGCTTACTCTCGAGTGGCTACACCTTC
- | - | TRBJ2-5 | TRBV5-1 | CASSAPTGPQDTQYF | TGCGCCAGCAGCGCACCAACAGGGCCCCAAGATACCCAGTACTTC
- | - | TRBJ2-7 | TRBV25-1 | CASSTGARGPYEQYF | TGTGCCAGCAGTACCGGGGCCCGAGGACCCTACGAGCAGTACTTC
- | - | TRBJ2-2 | TRBV6-1 | CASSPFLGGSGELFF | TGTGCCAGCAGTCCGTTTCTGGGGGGCTCGGGGGAGCTGTTTTTT
few | TRBD2 | TRBJ2-1 | TRBV27 | CASSPRLAPTYNEQFF | TGTGCCAGCAGTCCGAGACTAGCGCCAACCTACAATGAGCAGTTCTTC
- | TRBD1 | TRBJ2-3 | TRBV7-2 | CASSLKGGASDTQYF | TGTGCCAGCAGCTTAAAAGGGGGCGCATCGGATACGCAGTATTTT